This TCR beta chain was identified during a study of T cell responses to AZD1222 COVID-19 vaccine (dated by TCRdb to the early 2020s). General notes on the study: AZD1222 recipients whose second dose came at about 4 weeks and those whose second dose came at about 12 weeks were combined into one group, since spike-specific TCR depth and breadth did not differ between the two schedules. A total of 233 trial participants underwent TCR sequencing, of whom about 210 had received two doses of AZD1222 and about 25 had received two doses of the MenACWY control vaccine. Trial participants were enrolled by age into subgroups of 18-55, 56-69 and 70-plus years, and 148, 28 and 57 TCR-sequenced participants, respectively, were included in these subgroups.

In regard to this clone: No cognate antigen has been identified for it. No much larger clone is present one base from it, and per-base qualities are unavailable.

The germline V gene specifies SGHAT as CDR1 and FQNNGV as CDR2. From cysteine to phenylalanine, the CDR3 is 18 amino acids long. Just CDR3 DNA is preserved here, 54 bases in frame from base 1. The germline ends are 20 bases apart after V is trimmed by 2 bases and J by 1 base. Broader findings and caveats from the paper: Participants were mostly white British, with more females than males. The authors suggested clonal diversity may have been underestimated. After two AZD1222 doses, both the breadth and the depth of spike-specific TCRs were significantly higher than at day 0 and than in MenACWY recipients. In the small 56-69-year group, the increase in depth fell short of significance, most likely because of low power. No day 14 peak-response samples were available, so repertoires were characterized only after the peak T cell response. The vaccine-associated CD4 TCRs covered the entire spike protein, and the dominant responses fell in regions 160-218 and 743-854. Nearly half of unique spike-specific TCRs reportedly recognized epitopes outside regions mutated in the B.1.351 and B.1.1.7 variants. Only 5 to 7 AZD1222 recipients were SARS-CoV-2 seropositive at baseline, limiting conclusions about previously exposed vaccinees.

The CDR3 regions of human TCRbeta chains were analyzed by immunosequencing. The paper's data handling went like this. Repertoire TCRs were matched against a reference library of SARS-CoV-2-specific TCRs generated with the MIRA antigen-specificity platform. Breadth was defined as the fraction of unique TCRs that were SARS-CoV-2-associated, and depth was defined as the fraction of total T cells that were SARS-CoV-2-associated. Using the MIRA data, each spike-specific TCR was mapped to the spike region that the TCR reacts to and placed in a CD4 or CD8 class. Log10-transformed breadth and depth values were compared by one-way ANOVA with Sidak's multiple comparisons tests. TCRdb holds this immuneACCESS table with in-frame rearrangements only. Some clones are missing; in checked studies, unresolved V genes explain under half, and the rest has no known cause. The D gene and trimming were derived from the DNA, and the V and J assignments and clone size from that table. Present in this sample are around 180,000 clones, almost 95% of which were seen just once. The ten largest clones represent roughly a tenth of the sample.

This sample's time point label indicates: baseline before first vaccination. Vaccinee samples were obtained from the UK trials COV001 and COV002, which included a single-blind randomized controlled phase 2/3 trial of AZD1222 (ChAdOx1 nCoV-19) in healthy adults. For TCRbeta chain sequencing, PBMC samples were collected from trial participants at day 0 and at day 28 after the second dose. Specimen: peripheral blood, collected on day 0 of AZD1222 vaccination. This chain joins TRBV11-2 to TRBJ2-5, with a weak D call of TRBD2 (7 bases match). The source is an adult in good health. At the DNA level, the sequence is TGTGCCAGCAGCTTAACCCTTAGGGGGGGCAATATCCAAGAGACCCAGTACTTC. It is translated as CASSLTLRGGNIQETQYF.